Detailed here is one TCR beta chain. What it binds is unknown. Sequencing was performed with immunoSEQ multiplex PCR; in TCRdb, only in-frame clones are kept and a portion is missing. The sample consists of over 95,000 clones, roughly two thirds of them appearing once. These data belong to a study of shared clonotypes between healthy human individuals. General study results and limits: It was expected that sequencing depth would affect clonotype sharing among donors.

In germline, CDR1 is SGHRS, CDR2 YFSETQ. CDR3 length: 13 residues. The germline V and J ends were trimmed by 4 bases and 0 bases, with 4 bases remaining between them. Sequenced: memory CD8+ T cells sorted from blood. Subset reported: CD45RO+ cells pooled with CCR7-negative TemRA cells. The chain links TRBV5-1 to TRBJ2-2; D call uncertain. This sequence was found in a young woman in good health. CDR3 amino acids: CASSLTNTGELFF. CDR3 sequence (DNA): TGCGCCAGCAGCCTAACGAACACCGGGGAGCTGTTTTTT.